This paragraph covers one TCR beta chain sequence. Its specificity is not known. This record comes from a study of T-cell reconstitution after alpha-beta-depleted transplantation in children. The study, taken as a whole, reports: After transplant, at about two months, alpha-beta T cells were reportedly derived from several hundred expanded graft clones.

A TCRbeta library incorporating unique molecular identifiers was prepared. Using its own MiXCR run on the PCR reads, TCRdb lists one record per CDR3 protein. In the table there are about 870,000 distinct CDR3 sequences, 15% to 20% of which are singletons. This sequence originates from a male patient younger than 18 who had a stem cell transplant for acute lymphoblastic leukemia, so the T cells may come from the graft donor. The sequences come from PBMCs, mostly from graft donor cells, collected 360 days after TCRalphabeta/CD19-depleted stem cell transplant.

This CDR3 is CASSSRDNTDTQYF. Here the CDR3 DNA reads TGTGCCAGCAGTTCCCGGGACAACACAGATACGCAGTATTTT. The chain couples TRBV12-3 or TRBV12-4 to TRBJ2-3, with D tentatively TRBD1 (6 bases). This CDR3 comprises 14 residues. Deletions cut 4 bases from V and 2 bases from J, with 10 bases between.